These 8 T cell receptor beta chains were all obtained from the same sample, sequenced in a study of cytomegalovirus exposure and HLA in healthy donors. Primers for the PCR totalled 60 Vbeta and 13 Jbeta. Assay: immunoSEQ multiplex PCR; the TCRdb copy retains only in-frame clones and omits some. The sample carries some 98,000 clones, about 81% recorded once. Sequencing was carried out using PBMCs. The receptors were sampled from a man aged 40-49 years in good health and CMV-seronegative.

This clone appeared a few times. This chain joins TRBV6-6 and TRBJ2-5; D is unresolved. Germline V gives CDR1 MNHNY, CDR2 SVGAGI (reference sequence). Trimming removed 2 bases from V and 0 bases from J, with 7 bases in between. There are 14 residues in the CDR3. The CDR3 is CASSYVPNQETQYF. The CDR3 DNA sequence: TGTGCCAGCAGTTACGTCCCTAACCAAGAGACCCAGTACTTC.

This clone was detected once. The chain links TRBV9 to TRBJ2-7; perhaps TRBD2 as D (6 bases). Trimming cost V 0 bases and J 0 bases, with 19 bases left between them. Germline V gene data show CDR1 as SGDLS and CDR2 as YYNGEE. The CDR3 runs to 18 residues. CDR3 amino acids: CASSVGWGSGDFSYEQYF. Here the CDR3 DNA reads TGTGCCAGCAGCGTAGGGTGGGGTAGCGGTGACTTCTCCTACGAGCAGTACTTC. The complete variable domain, with remaining parts taken from reference TRBV9 and TRBJ2-7, reads DSGVTQTPKHLITATGQRVTLRCSPRSGDLSVYWYQQSLDQGLQFLIQYYNGEERAKGNILERFSAQQFPDLHSELNLSSLELGDSALYFCASSVGWGSGDFSYEQYFGPGTRLTVT.

The rearrangement joins TRBV6-6 to TRBJ1-5, with 7 bases matching TRBD1. Germline CDR1 and CDR2: MNHNY and SVGAGI (reference sequence). The V segment lost 10 bases and the J segment 4 bases; nucleotides outside the gene matches: 7. This CDR3 region has 13 residues. The CDR3 DNA reads TGTGCCACTACGAAGACAGGGAATCAGCCCCAGCATTTT. This encodes CATTKTGNQPQHF.

The CDR3 coding sequence is TGTGCCAGCAGTGATCCGCGGGGGGTTTACTACGAGCAGTACTTC. Residues: CASSDPRGVYYEQYF. The rearrangement joins TRBV25-1 to TRBJ2-7, with 8 bases fitting TRBD2. The germline V gene has CDR1 MGHDK and CDR2 SYGVNS. The V and J ends lost 3 bases and 3 bases, in that order; junction bases with no gene match: 7. This CDR3 comprises 15 residues.

The chain is built from TRBV10-3 and TRBJ2-3; the match to TRBD2 covers 16 bases. The CDR3 loop spans 20 amino acids. Unmatched junction bases numbered 10, after V lost 4 bases and J lost 0 bases. CDR1 is ENHRY, CDR2 SYGVKD, per germline. The CDR3 sequence: CAISAGTSGGEGPSTDTQYF. The CDR3 region has the DNA TGTGCCATCAGTGCCGGGACTAGCGGGGGGGAGGGTCCTAGCACAGATACGCAGTATTTT.

This rearrangement joins TRBV7-6 to TRBJ2-7; a weak D match, TRBD2 (6 bases). This CDR3 contains 18 residues. The V end lost 2 bases, the J end lost 2 bases, and 22 bases lay between the germline ends. CDR1 and CDR2 from the germline V gene are SGHVS and FNYEAQ. CDR3 nucleotides: TGTGCCAGCAGCTTAACCTCCACTCGACACTCGGGGGCCTACGAGCAGTACTTC. Its translation is CASSLTSTRHSGAYEQYF.

This chain joins TRBV6-1 and TRBJ2-2; D not certain. Germline CDR1 reads MNHNS; CDR2 reads SASEGT. The CDR3 extends over 14 amino acids. Trimming stripped 6 bases from V and 0 bases from J, with 8 bases between. CDR3 sequence: CASRNTANTGELFF. DNA of the CDR3: TGTGCCAGCAGAAACACAGCGAACACCGGGGAGCTGTTTTTT.

The J gene is TRBJ2-5, the V gene TRBV29-1; D gene uncertain. Trimming cost V 3 bases and J 2 bases, with 10 bases left between them. CDR3 size: 13 residues. Germline CDR1 reads SQVTM; CDR2 reads ANQGSEA. CDR3 nucleotides: TGCAGCGTTGACCCCGGCAGGCAAGAGACCCAGTACTTC. Its protein is CSVDPGRQETQYF.